The 20 T cell receptor beta chains presented below share a single source sample, sequenced in a study of T cells in localized non-small cell lung cancer. Data came from immunoSEQ multiplex PCR; TCRdb stores just in-frame clones and leaves some out. The table lists some 55,000 clones, approximately 80% of them singletons. Sequences were derived from peripheral blood, sampled before any cancer treatment. Receptors originate from an older female donor with stage II squamous cell lung carcinoma.

The J gene is TRBJ1-6, the V gene TRBV2; D possibly corresponds to TRBD1 (5 bases). Per the germline V gene, CDR1 is SNHLY and CDR2 is FYNNEI. This CDR3 spans 15 amino acids. With 1 base removed from V and 10 bases from J, the gap between germline ends came to 14 bases. The CDR3 region has the DNA TGTGCCAGCAGTGAAGGGAGGGGTTCATTCTCACCCCTCCACTTT. Translating gives CASSEGRGSFSPLHF.

This clone has more than one count but fewer than ten. The chain carries TRBV5-6 and TRBJ1-6; a weak D match, TRBD1 (5 bases). Per the germline V gene, CDR1 is SGHDT and CDR2 is YYEEEE. Trimming left V 3 bases short and J 5 bases short, with 9 bases between. CDR3 size: 14 residues. For the CDR3, the DNA is TGTGCCAGCAGCTCGACAGCTAATAATTCACCCCTCCACTTT. Translated: CASSSTANNSPLHF.

The chain combines TRBV7-9 with TRBJ2-7, with 11 bases aligning to TRBD1. The CDR3 is 19 amino acids. V was clipped by 4 bases and J by 2 bases; unmatched bases: 16. CDR1 and CDR2 from the germline V gene are SEHNR and FQNEAQ (reference sequence). As DNA, the CDR3 is TGTGCCAGCAGCTACCCGACAAACGCCCGGACAGGGGGCCCCTACGAGCAGTACTTC. Translation gives CASSYPTNARTGGPYEQYF.

The chain has TRBV27 and TRBJ2-3; D remains unclear. Per the germline V gene, CDR1 is MNHEY and CDR2 is SMNVEV (reference sequence). This CDR3 is built from 13 residues. Trimming stripped 9 bases from V and 1 base from J, with 11 bases between. CDR3 protein: CASTALRTDTQYF. DNA of the CDR3: TGTGCCAGTACAGCCCTCCGCACAGATACGCAGTATTTT.

The J gene is TRBJ1-2, the V gene TRBV2; D is undetermined. V gave up 0 bases and J gave up 9 bases, with 8 bases separating them. The germline V gene encodes CDR1 SNHLY and CDR2 FYNNEI. The CDR3 loop spans 12 amino acids. This CDR3 reads CASSEAAGSYTF. The CDR3 DNA reads TGTGCCAGCAGTGAAGCGGCGGGGAGCTACACCTTC.

V is TRBV7-2 and J is TRBJ2-1, with 14 bases fitting TRBD2. The length of the CDR3 is 18 residues. Germline V gene sequence: CDR1 SGHTA, CDR2 FQGNSA. V lost 5 bases, J lost 5 bases, and 11 bases stayed unmatched. The CDR3 nucleotides are TGTGCCAGCAGCCTAGGGGGACTAGCGGGGGTGAATAACAATGAGCAGTTCTTC. It codes for CASSLGGLAGVNNNEQFF.

The chain joins TRBV30 to TRBJ1-6; D unclear. CDR3 length: 10 amino acids. Trimming left V 5 bases short and J 8 bases short, with 4 bases between. CDR1 and CDR2 (germline): GTSNPN, SVGIG (reference sequence). Written as DNA, the CDR3 is TGTGCCTGGTTTGATTCACCCCTCCACTTT. Translation: CAWFDSPLHF. Looking up the rest from reference TRBV30 and TRBJ1-6 gives the full variable domain: SQTIHQWPATLVQPVGSPLSLECTVEGTSNPNLYWYRQAAGRGLQLLFYSVGIGQISSEVPQNLSASRPQDRQFILSSKKLLLSDSGFYLCAWFDSPLHFGNGTRLTVT.

J is TRBJ1-3 and V is TRBV6-6; D gene unclear. CDR1 is MNHNY and CDR2 is SVGAGI in the germline V gene (reference sequence). The CDR3 spans 13 residues. Trimming pared 0 bases from V and 5 bases from J, leaving 5 bases between. The CDR3, as DNA: TGTGCCAGCAGTTACTCTGTCAGAAACACCATATATTTT. Translation gives CASSYSVRNTIYF.

This clone occurred many times. The CDR3 DNA is TGTGCCAGTAGTATGCGTCCCCCAGGGTATAGCAATCAGCCCCAGCATTTT. Protein product: CASSMRPPGYSNQPQHF. The genes are TRBV19 and TRBJ1-5, with D possibly TRBD1 on 5 matching bases. This CDR3 spans 17 amino acids. Germline V lookup: CDR1 LNHDA, CDR2 SQIVND (reference sequence). V gave up 3 bases and J gave up 0 bases, with 15 bases separating them.

The rearrangement joins TRBV7-3 to TRBJ1-1; tentative D call: TRBD1 (5 bases). Trimming stripped 2 bases from V and 1 base from J, with 8 bases between. From germline, CDR1 is SGHTA and CDR2 FQGTGA. CDR3 length: 14 residues. The CDR3: CASSLGASNTEAFF. The CDR3, as DNA: TGTGCCAGCAGCTTAGGGGCTTCGAACACTGAAGCTTTCTTT.

V usage is TRBV6-1 and J usage is TRBJ2-2; tentatively, D is TRBD1 (7 bases). Germline CDR1 is MNHNS and CDR2 is SASEGT. The CDR3 spans 15 residues. V was cut by 3 bases and J by 5 bases, with 13 bases left in between. The CDR3 is CASSERDSATGELFF. The CDR3, as DNA: TGTGCCAGCAGTGAGCGGGACAGTGCGACCGGGGAGCTGTTTTTT.

V and J are TRBV5-1 and TRBJ2-7; D call uncertain. The V end was cut by 4 bases, the J end by 2 bases, with 10 bases between. Germline loops: CDR1 SGHRS, CDR2 YFSETQ. This CDR3 is built from 13 residues. CDR3 amino acids: CASSPRPTYEQYF. The CDR3 region has the DNA TGCGCCAGCAGCCCCCGACCGACCTACGAGCAGTACTTC.

The rearrangement uses TRBV9 and TRBJ1-5; 7 bases are shared with TRBD1. J lost 4 bases, V lost 3 bases, and 10 bases had no gene match. This CDR3 is built from 16 residues. Germline V lookup: CDR1 SGDLS, CDR2 YYNGEE. The CDR3 is CASSAGPGTVNQPQHF. The CDR3 DNA reads TGTGCCAGCAGCGCAGGCCCCGGGACAGTAAATCAGCCCCAGCATTTT.

The chain combines TRBV6-5 with TRBJ1-1; TRBD1 is a possible D gene (5 bases). The germline V gene encodes CDR1 MNHEY and CDR2 SVGAGI. V was cut by 6 bases and J by 1 base, with 15 bases left in between. The CDR3 sequence is 15 residues long. This CDR3 is CASRNPRGTNTEAFF. The CDR3 bases are TGTGCCAGCAGGAACCCCCGAGGGACGAACACTGAAGCTTTCTTT.

This rearrangement joins TRBV4-3 to TRBJ1-4, with TRBD1 as a possible D gene (6 bases). This CDR3 has 15 residues. Germline CDR1 is LGHNA and CDR2 is YSLEER. The germline V and J ends were trimmed by 0 bases and 8 bases, with 13 bases remaining between them. DNA of the CDR3: TGCGCCAGCAGCCAAGATACAGGGAGTTGGGAAAAACTGTTTTTT. This translates into CASSQDTGSWEKLFF.

The chain has TRBV5-6 and TRBJ1-2; possible D gene TRBD1, 6 bases. The CDR3 spans 16 residues. In germline, CDR1 is SGHDT, CDR2 YYEEEE. The V and J ends lost 4 bases and 7 bases respectively, with 23 bases between them. The CDR3 DNA reads TGTGCCAGCAGCCCGACCCTGGGACAAGGGGAGCGTGGCTACACCTTC. Its protein is CASSPTLGQGERGYTF.

The table lists this clone with a few counts. V is TRBV29-1 and J is TRBJ1-1; 9 positions agree with TRBD1. This CDR3 has 16 amino acids. Germline V lookup: CDR1 SQVTM, CDR2 ANQGSEA. Unmatched junction bases numbered 10, after V lost 5 bases and J lost 0 bases. CDR3 protein: CSVKLGDRAVNTEAFF. The CDR3 coding sequence is TGCAGCGTTAAATTGGGGGACAGGGCCGTGAACACTGAAGCTTTCTTT.

J is TRBJ2-3 and V is TRBV7-2; 9 bases fit TRBD2. Germline V gene lookup returns CDR1 SGHTA and CDR2 FQGNSA. The CDR3 loop spans 16 amino acids. V lost 4 bases to trimming and J lost 8 bases; unmatched junction nucleotides: 13. CDR3 DNA sequence: TGTGCCAGCAGCTCCCCTTTGGGCGGGGGGGCGAGTACGCAGTATTTT. The encoded protein is CASSSPLGGGASTQYF. Full variable domain (outside the CDR3, taken from reference TRBV7-2 and TRBJ2-3): GAGVSQSPSNKVTEKGKDVELRCDPISGHTALYWYRQSLGQGLEFLIYFQGNSAPDKSGLPSDRFSAERTGGSVSTLTIQRTQQEDSAVYLCASSSPLGGGASTQYFGPGTRLTVL.

The V and J genes are TRBV29-1 and TRBJ2-5; TRBD1 aligns across 10 bases. Per germline, CDR1 SQVTM and CDR2 ANQGSEA. The CDR3 runs 16 residues. V shed 0 bases and J 9 bases; nucleotides not matched to a gene: 13. CDR3 residues: CSVEDSLGTGARAQYF. The CDR3 DNA reads TGCAGCGTTGAAGACAGTCTGGGGACAGGGGCAAGGGCCCAGTACTTC.

The chain combines TRBV7-2 with TRBJ2-7, with D possibly matching TRBD2 (6 bases). The V gene lost 1 base and the J gene lost 9 bases, with 10 bases spanning the gap. The CDR3 is 12 residues long. CDR1 and CDR2 (germline): SGHTA, FQGNSA. CDR3 protein: CASSLGGERQYF. Here the CDR3 DNA reads TGTGCCAGCAGCTTAGGCGGGGAGCGGCAGTACTTC. Supplemented by reference TRBV7-2 and TRBJ2-7, the full variable domain reads GAGVSQSPSNKVTEKGKDVELRCDPISGHTALYWYRQSLGQGLEFLIYFQGNSAPDKSGLPSDRFSAERTGGSVSTLTIQRTQQEDSAVYLCASSLGGERQYFGPGTRLTVT.